These 22 T cell receptor beta chains originate from one sample sequenced in a study of shared clonotypes between healthy human individuals. Profiled with immunoSEQ multiplex PCR; TCRdb holds only in-frame clones, not every one. This table has more than 2 million clones, roughly 94% appearing once. The material sequenced was naive CD4+ T cells sorted from blood. Documented subset: CD45RA+ positively selected. The source is a man aged 18 to 29 in good health.

V gene TRBV5-6 combines with J gene TRBJ2-1, with D perhaps matching TRBD1 (6 bases). This CDR3 is 15 amino acids long. Trimming took off 0 bases at V and 4 bases at J, with 11 bases between the two ends. Germline CDR1 and CDR2: SGHDT and YYEEEE. The CDR3 sequence is CASSLDWGPYNEQFF. The DNA for the CDR3 is TGTGCCAGCAGCTTGGATTGGGGGCCGTACAATGAGCAGTTCTTC.

This sequence joins TRBV14 and TRBJ2-3; weak D call: TRBD1 (8 bases). V dropped 6 bases and J dropped 1 base, with 14 bases sitting between them. The CDR3 contains 15 residues. Germline V gene lookup returns CDR1 SGHDN and CDR2 FVKESK. The CDR3 reads CASREAGQGTDTQYF. CDR3 nucleotide sequence: TGTGCCAGCAGAGAAGCGGGACAGGGCACAGATACGCAGTATTTT. Supplemented by reference TRBV14 and TRBJ2-3, the full variable domain reads EAGVTQFPSHSVIEKGQTVTLRCDPISGHDNLYWYRRVMGKEIKFLLHFVKESKQDESGMPNNRFLAERTGGTYSTLKVQPAELEDSGVYFCASREAGQGTDTQYFGPGTRLTVL.

In this sample, this clone turned up once. This chain uses TRBV7-9 with TRBJ1-3, with D perhaps TRBD1 (6 bases). The germline gives CDR1 SEHNR, CDR2 FQNEAQ (reference sequence). The CDR3 is made up of 14 amino acids. Trimming stripped 1 base from V and 2 bases from J, with 6 bases between. This chain's CDR3 is CASSLDRAGNTIYF. The CDR3 DNA follows: TGTGCCAGCAGCTTAGACAGGGCTGGAAACACCATATATTTT. Using reference TRBV7-9 and TRBJ1-3 for the parts outside the CDR3, the full variable domain is DTGVSQNPRHKITKRGQNVTFRCDPISEHNRLYWYRQTLGQGPEFLTYFQNEAQLEKSRLLSDRFSAERPKGSFSTLEIQRTEQGDSAMYLCASSLDRAGNTIYFGEGSWLTVV.

V usage is TRBV5-1 and J usage is TRBJ1-3, with D tentatively TRBD1 (6 bases). CDR3 length equals 17 residues. From germline, CDR1 is SGHRS and CDR2 YFSETQ. V lost 0 bases to trimming and J lost 0 bases, with 13 bases between them. Here the CDR3 reads CASSLEFGQSSGNTIYF. The DNA of the CDR3 is TGCGCCAGCAGCTTGGAGTTCGGACAGTCCTCTGGAAACACCATATATTTT.

The J gene is TRBJ1-3, the V gene TRBV10-3; D ambiguous. The CDR3 length is 14 residues. V was pared by 0 bases and J by 3 bases, with 6 bases between. Looked up from germline, CDR1 is ENHRY and CDR2 is SYGVKD. CDR3 DNA sequence: TGTGCCATCAGTGAGTCCGGGTTTGGAAACACCATATATTTT. Its translation is CAISESGFGNTIYF.

J is TRBJ2-5 and V is TRBV6-6; D perhaps matches TRBD2 (5 bases). The germline V and J ends were trimmed by 8 bases and 3 bases, with 10 bases remaining between them. Germline loops: CDR1 MNHNY, CDR2 SVGAGI (reference sequence). This CDR3 contains 12 residues. This CDR3 is CASDPGKETQYF. CDR3 bases: TGTGCCAGCGACCCGGGGAAAGAGACCCAGTACTTC.

The chain has TRBV19 and TRBJ2-5; D is possibly TRBD1 (5 bases). The CDR3 is 13 residues long. The V and J ends lost 5 bases and 5 bases respectively, with 12 bases between them. Per the germline V gene, CDR1 is LNHDA and CDR2 is SQIVND (reference sequence). CDR3 loop: CASSVLGRETQYF. The CDR3 DNA is TGTGCCAGTAGTGTTCTGGGGCGGGAGACCCAGTACTTC.

The chain joins TRBV6-1 to TRBJ2-7; no clear D gene. Trimming shortened V by 3 bases and J by 4 bases, and 13 bases separated the two germline ends. This CDR3 has 14 amino acids. CDR1 is MNHNS and CDR2 is SASEGT in the germline V gene. DNA of the CDR3: TGTGCCAGCAGTGAGGGCTACCTACAGTACGAGCAGTACTTC. Amino acids: CASSEGYLQYEQYF.

V gene TRBV5-4 combines with J gene TRBJ2-7, with 8 bases fitting TRBD1. J gave up 3 bases and V 4 bases, and 3 bases lay outside the gene matches. The CDR3 has 13 amino acids. Germline V gene lookup returns CDR1 SGHNT and CDR2 YYREEE (reference sequence). In nucleotides, the CDR3 is TGTGCCAGCAGCGTGGGACAGGACTACGAGCAGTACTTC. This gives the protein CASSVGQDYEQYF.

Only a few counts were recorded for this clone. This chain links TRBV25-1 with TRBJ1-1, with a weak D call TRBD1 (6 bases). This CDR3 contains 14 residues. The germline V gene has CDR1 MGHDK and CDR2 SYGVNS. V lost 6 bases and J lost 8, with 19 bases in between. The CDR3 sequence: CASRGLAAGGEAFF. Written as DNA, the CDR3 is TGTGCCAGCAGGGGCCTGGCAGCGGGGGGCGAAGCTTTCTTT.

The rearrangement joins TRBV18 to TRBJ1-2; unclear D gene. CDR1 is KGHSH, CDR2 LQKENI, per germline. With 3 bases removed from V and 6 bases from J, the gap between germline ends came to 8 bases. The CDR3 covers 12 residues. CDR3 nucleotide sequence: TGTGCCAGCTCACCCTCAGAGGATGGCTACACCTTC. Encoded protein: CASSPSEDGYTF.

This clone showed up just once. The chain has TRBV4-1 and TRBJ1-3; perhaps TRBD1 as D (5 bases). The CDR3 runs 16 residues. CDR1 and CDR2 from the germline V gene are MGHRA and YSYEKL. Trimming cost V 3 bases and J 0 bases, with 12 bases left between them. The CDR3 sequence: CASSQVGASSGNTIYF. CDR3 DNA: TGCGCCAGCAGCCAGGTAGGGGCCTCCTCTGGAAACACCATATATTTT.

The chain uses TRBV9 and TRBJ2-5, with 8 bases matching TRBD2. CDR3 length: 14 amino acids. V gave up 5 bases and J gave up 4 bases; unmatched junction bases: 7. From germline, CDR1 is SGDLS and CDR2 YYNGEE. The CDR3 coding sequence is TGTGCCAGCAGTAATAGCGGGGAGCGAGAGACCCAGTACTTC. As protein: CASSNSGERETQYF.

This rearrangement joins TRBV28 to TRBJ1-4; unclear D gene. CDR1 MDHEN and CDR2 SYDVKM come from the germline V gene. Trimming took off 3 bases at V and 11 bases at J, with 19 bases between the two ends. This CDR3 has 15 amino acids. CDR3 nucleotides: TGTGCCAGCAGTTTTCTGGACCCTGCTGCCCCGAAACTGTTTTTT. It is translated as CASSFLDPAAPKLFF. The whole variable domain, remainder taken from reference TRBV28 and TRBJ1-4, is DVKVTQSSRYLVKRTGEKVFLECVQDMDHENMFWYRQDPGLGLRLIYFSYDVKMKEKGDIPEGYSVSREKKERFSLILESASTNQTSMYLCASSFLDPAAPKLFFGSGTQLSVL.

The chain links TRBV5-1 to TRBJ2-7; the D is unclear. V was trimmed by 0 bases and J by 2 bases, leaving 12 bases between them. CDR3 length equals 15 residues. Germline lookup yields CDR1 SGHRS and CDR2 YFSETQ. The CDR3 reads CASSLDSRGTYEQYF. CDR3 coding DNA: TGCGCCAGCAGCTTGGACTCAAGAGGAACCTACGAGCAGTACTTC.

The J gene is TRBJ2-5, the V gene TRBV2; D gene ambiguous. Trimming removed 3 bases at V and 5 bases at J, with 7 bases between. The CDR3 contains 12 residues. Germline CDR1 reads SNHLY; CDR2 reads FYNNEI. CDR3 protein: CASSEVYETQYF. The DNA for the CDR3 is TGTGCCAGCAGTGAGGTCTACGAGACCCAGTACTTC.

The chain carries TRBV11-2 and TRBJ2-3; D not certain. Per germline, CDR1 SGHAT and CDR2 FQNNGV. The CDR3 has 14 amino acids. V gave up 5 bases and J gave up 3 bases, with 12 bases separating them. The CDR3 sequence is CASSARRITDTQYF. CDR3 DNA sequence: TGTGCCAGCAGCGCTCGTAGAATAACAGATACGCAGTATTTT.

In this sample, this clone turned up a few times. The chain has TRBV4-1 and TRBJ1-3; the D gene is possibly TRBD1 (5 bases). The V gene's germline CDR1 is MGHRA and CDR2 YSYEKL. The CDR3 is 17 amino acids. V was clipped by 0 bases and J by 0 bases, with 12 bases between them. In nucleotides, the CDR3 is TGCGCCAGCAGCCAAGAAGCTCAGGGACTCTCTGGAAACACCATATATTTT. Translated: CASSQEAQGLSGNTIYF.

The rearrangement uses TRBV6-5 and TRBJ2-1, with a weak D call TRBD1 (6 bases). Germline CDR1 is MNHEY and CDR2 is SVGAGI. This CDR3 comprises 13 residues. V was trimmed by 11 bases and J by 4 bases, leaving 15 bases between them. CDR3 loop: CAVARQEYNEQFF. The CDR3 region has the DNA TGTGCCGTGGCTAGACAGGAATACAATGAGCAGTTCTTC.

About this clone: The sample has other DNA sequences that encode this CDR3 too. CDR3 in DNA: TGTGCCAGCAGTGACTCGATAGGTCGGGACTACTATGGCTACACCTTC. The encoded protein is CASSDSIGRDYYGYTF. The rearrangement joins TRBV6-4 to TRBJ1-2, with D tentatively TRBD1 (5 bases). The CDR3 has 16 amino acids. Germline CDR1 is MRHNA and CDR2 is SNTAGT. The V end was cut by 0 bases, the J end by 3 bases, with 14 bases between.

CDR3 sequence (DNA): TGTGCCAGCAGTGTAGACAGCCAAGAGACCCAGTACTTC. Translating it yields CASSVDSQETQYF. The V call is TRBV2, the J call TRBJ2-5; tentative D call: TRBD1 (5 bases). Germline CDR1 is SNHLY and CDR2 is FYNNEI. V lost 4 bases and J lost 1, with 7 bases in between. The CDR3 consists of 13 residues.

The chain joins TRBV7-2 to TRBJ2-7, with D maybe TRBD2 (5 bases). Germline lookup yields CDR1 SGHTA and CDR2 FQGNSA. The CDR3 covers 15 residues. V was clipped by 6 bases and J by 6 bases, with 21 bases between them. The CDR3 is CASSARGPLGVEQYF. In nucleotides, the CDR3 is TGTGCCAGCAGTGCCCGCGGGCCTCTCGGGGTCGAGCAGTACTTC.